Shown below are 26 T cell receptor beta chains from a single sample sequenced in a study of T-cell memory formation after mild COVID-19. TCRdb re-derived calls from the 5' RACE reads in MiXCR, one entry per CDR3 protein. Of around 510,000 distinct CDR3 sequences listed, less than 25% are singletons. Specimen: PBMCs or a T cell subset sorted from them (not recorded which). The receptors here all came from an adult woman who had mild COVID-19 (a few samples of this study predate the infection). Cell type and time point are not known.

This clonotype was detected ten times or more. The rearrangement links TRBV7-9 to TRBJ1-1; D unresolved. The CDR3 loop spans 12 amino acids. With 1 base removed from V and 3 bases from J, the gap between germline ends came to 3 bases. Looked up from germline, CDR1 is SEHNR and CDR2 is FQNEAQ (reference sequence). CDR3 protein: CASSLEDTEAFF. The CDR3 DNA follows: TGTGCCAGCAGCTTAGAGGACACTGAAGCTTTCTTT.

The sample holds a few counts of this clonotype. Here the CDR3 reads CASSHAMGQTYEQYF. CDR3 DNA: TGCGCCAGCAGCCATGCTATGGGGCAGACCTACGAGCAGTACTTC. The chain links TRBV4-1 to TRBJ2-7; weak D call: TRBD1 (5 bases). V dropped 3 bases and J dropped 2 bases, with 14 bases sitting between them. This CDR3 comprises 15 residues. Germline CDR1 is MGHRA and CDR2 is YSYEKL.

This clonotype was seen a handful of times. The CDR3 is CASSLIEKLFF. For the CDR3, the DNA is TGTGCCAGCAGCTTGATAGAAAAACTGTTTTTT. The rearrangement links TRBV5-6 to TRBJ1-4, with no clear D. Germline CDR1 and CDR2: SGHDT and YYEEEE. V lost 1 base and J 8 bases, leaving 3 bases between the germline ends. The CDR3 totals 11 residues. Using reference TRBV5-6 and TRBJ1-4 for the parts outside the CDR3, the full variable domain is DAGVTQSPTHLIKTRGQQVTLRCSPKSGHDTVSWYQQALGQGPQFIFQYYEEEERQRGNFPDRFSGHQFPNYSSELNVNALLLGDSALYLCASSLIEKLFFGSGTQLSVL.

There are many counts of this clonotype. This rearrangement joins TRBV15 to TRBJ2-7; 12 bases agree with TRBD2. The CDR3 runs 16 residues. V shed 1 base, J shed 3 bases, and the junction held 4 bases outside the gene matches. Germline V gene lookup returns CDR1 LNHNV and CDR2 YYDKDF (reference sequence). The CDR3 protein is CATSRAGTSGRYEQYF. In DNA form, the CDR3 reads TGTGCCACCAGCAGAGCCGGGACTAGCGGGCGCTACGAGCAGTACTTC.

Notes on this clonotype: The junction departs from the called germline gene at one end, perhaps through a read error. The CDR3 nucleotides read TGTGCCAGTGGGGTGGTTGGGACAGGGGTATTATTC. Its translation: CASGVVGTGVLF. V gene TRBV2 combines with J gene TRBJ2-4, with 10 bases matching TRBD1. This CDR3 region has 12 residues. The germline V gene encodes CDR1 SNHLY and CDR2 FYNNEI.

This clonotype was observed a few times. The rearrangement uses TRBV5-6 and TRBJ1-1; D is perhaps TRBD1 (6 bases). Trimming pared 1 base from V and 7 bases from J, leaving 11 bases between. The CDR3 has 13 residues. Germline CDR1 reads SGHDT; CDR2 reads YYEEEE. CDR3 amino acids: CASSLPQGIEAFF. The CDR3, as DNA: TGTGCCAGCAGCTTGCCCCAGGGGATTGAAGCTTTCTTT.

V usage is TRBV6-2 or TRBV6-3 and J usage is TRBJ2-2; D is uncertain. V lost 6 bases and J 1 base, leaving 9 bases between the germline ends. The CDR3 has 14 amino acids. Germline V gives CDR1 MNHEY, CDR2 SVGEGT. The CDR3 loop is CASRSYMNTGELFF. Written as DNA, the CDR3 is TGTGCCAGCAGATCTTACATGAACACCGGGGAGCTGTTTTTT.

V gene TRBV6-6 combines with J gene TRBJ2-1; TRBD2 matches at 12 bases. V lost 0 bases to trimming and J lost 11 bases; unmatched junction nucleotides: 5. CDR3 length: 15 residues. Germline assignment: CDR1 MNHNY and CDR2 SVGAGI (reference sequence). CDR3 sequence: CASSYSTSGSGKQFF. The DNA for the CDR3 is TGTGCCAGCAGTTACTCGACTAGCGGGAGTGGAAAGCAGTTCTTC.

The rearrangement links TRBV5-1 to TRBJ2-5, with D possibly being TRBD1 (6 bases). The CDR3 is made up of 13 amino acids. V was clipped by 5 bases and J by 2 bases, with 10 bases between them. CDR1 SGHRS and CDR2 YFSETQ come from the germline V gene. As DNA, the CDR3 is TGCGCCAGCAGGGCGACAGGACAAGAGACCCAGTACTTC. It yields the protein CASRATGQETQYF.

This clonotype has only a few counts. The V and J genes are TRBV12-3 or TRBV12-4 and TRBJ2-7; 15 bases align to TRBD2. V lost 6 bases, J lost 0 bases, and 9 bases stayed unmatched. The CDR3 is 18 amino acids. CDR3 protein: CASSQGLAGGRGSYEQYF. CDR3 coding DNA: TGTGCCAGCAGCCAAGGACTAGCGGGAGGGCGGGGCTCCTACGAGCAGTACTTC.

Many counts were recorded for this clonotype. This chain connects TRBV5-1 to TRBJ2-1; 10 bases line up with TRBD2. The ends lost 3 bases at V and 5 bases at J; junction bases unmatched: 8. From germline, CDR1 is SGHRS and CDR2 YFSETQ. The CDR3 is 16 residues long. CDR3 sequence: CASSSQAGGLNNEQFF. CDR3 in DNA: TGCGCCAGCAGCTCACAAGCGGGGGGGCTAAACAATGAGCAGTTCTTC. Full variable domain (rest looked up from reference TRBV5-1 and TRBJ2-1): KAGVTQTPRYLIKTRGQQVTLSCSPISGHRSVSWYQQTPGQGLQFLFEYFSETQRNKGNFPGRFSGRQFSNSRSEMNVSTLELGDSALYLCASSSQAGGLNNEQFFGPGTRLTVL.

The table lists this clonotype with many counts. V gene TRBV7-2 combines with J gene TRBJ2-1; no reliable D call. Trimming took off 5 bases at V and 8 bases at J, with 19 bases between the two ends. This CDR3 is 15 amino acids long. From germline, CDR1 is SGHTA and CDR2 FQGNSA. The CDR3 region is CASSRTLDDVDEQFF. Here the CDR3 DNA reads TGTGCCAGCAGCCGGACCCTAGACGATGTGGATGAGCAGTTCTTC.

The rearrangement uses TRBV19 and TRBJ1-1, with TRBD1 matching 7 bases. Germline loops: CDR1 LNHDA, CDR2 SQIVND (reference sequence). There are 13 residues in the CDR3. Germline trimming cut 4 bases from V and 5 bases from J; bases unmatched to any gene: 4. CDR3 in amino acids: CASSKTGETEAFF. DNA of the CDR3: TGTGCCAGTAGTAAAACAGGGGAAACTGAAGCTTTCTTT.

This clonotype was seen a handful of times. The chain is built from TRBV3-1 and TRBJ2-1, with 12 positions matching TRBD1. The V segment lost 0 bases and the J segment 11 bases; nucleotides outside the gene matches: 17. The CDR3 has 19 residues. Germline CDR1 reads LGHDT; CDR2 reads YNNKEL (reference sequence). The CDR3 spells CASSQDWGTGGSTLDKQFF. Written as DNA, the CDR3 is TGTGCCAGCAGCCAAGATTGGGGGACAGGGGGCTCCACGCTTGATAAGCAGTTCTTC.

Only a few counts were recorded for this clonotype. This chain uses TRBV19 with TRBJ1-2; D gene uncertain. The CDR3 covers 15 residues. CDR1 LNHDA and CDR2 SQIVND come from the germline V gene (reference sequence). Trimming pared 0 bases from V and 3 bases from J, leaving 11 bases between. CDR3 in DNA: TGTGCCAGTAGTATAGATCGTCAGAGACACTATGGCTACACCTTC. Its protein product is CASSIDRQRHYGYTF.

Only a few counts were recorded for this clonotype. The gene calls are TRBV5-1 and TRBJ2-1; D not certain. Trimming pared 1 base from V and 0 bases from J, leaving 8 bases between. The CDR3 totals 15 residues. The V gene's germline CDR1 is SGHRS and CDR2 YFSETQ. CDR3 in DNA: TGCGCCAGCAGCTTGATCCCTGGCTCCTACAATGAGCAGTTCTTC. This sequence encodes CASSLIPGSYNEQFF.

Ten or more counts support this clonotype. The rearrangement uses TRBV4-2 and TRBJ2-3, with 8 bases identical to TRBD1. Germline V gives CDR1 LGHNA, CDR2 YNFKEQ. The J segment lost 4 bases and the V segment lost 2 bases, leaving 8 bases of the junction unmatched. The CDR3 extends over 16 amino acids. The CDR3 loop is CASSQKLQGDADTQYF. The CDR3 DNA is TGTGCCAGCAGCCAAAAGCTACAGGGGGACGCAGATACGCAGTATTTT.

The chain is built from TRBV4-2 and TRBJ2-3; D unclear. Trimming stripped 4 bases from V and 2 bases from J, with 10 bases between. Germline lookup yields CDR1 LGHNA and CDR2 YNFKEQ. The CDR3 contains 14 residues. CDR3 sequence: CASSPSTITDTQYF. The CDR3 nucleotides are TGTGCCAGCAGCCCTAGTACCATCACAGATACGCAGTATTTT.

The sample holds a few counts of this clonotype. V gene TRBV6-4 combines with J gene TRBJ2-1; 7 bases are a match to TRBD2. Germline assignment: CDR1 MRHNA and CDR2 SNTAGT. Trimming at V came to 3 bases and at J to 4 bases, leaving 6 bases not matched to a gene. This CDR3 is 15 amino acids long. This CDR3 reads CASSDGDYPYNEQFF. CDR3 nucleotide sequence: TGTGCCAGCAGTGATGGGGACTACCCATACAATGAGCAGTTCTTC.

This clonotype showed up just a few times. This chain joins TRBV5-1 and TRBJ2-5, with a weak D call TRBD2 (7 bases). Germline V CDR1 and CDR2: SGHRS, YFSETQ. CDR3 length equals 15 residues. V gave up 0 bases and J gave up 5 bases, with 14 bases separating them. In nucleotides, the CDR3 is TGCGCCAGCAGCTTGGACCCGGGGGGCAGGGAGACCCAGTACTTC. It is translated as CASSLDPGGRETQYF. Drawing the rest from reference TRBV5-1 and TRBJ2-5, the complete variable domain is KAGVTQTPRYLIKTRGQQVTLSCSPISGHRSVSWYQQTPGQGLQFLFEYFSETQRNKGNFPGRFSGRQFSNSRSEMNVSTLELGDSALYLCASSLDPGGRETQYFGPGTRLLVL.

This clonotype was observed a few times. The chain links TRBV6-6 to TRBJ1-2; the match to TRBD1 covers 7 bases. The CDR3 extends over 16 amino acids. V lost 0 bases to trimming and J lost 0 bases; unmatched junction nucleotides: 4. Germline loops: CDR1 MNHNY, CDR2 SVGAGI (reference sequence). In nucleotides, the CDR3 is TGTGCCAGCAGTTACTCACGGCAGGGGGCTAACTATGGCTACACCTTC. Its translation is CASSYSRQGANYGYTF.

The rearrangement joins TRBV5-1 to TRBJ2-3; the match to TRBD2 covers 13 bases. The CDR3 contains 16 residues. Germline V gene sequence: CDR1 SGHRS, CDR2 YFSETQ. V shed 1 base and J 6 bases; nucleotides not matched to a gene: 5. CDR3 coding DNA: TGCGCCAGCAGCTTGACTAGCGGGGGGGCCAAGGATACGCAGTATTTT. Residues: CASSLTSGGAKDTQYF.

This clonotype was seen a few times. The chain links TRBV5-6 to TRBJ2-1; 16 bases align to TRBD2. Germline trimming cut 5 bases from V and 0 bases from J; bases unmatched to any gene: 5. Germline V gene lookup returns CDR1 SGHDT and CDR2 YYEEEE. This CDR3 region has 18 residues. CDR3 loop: CASRKGLAGGTSYNEQFF. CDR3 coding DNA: TGTGCCAGCAGGAAGGGACTAGCGGGAGGGACCTCCTACAATGAGCAGTTCTTC.

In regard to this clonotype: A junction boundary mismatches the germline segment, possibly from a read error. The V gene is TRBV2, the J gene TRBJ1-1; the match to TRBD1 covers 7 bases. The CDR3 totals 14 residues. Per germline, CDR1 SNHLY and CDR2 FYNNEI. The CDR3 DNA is TGTGCCAGCAGTGACCCGACAGGGTACACTGAAGATTTCTTT. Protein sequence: CASSDPTGYTEDFF.

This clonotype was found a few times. Written as DNA, the CDR3 is TGTGCCACCAGCAGAGATTTGCGGGAGGTTGGGAGAGAGCAGTACTTC. As protein: CATSRDLREVGREQYF. The chain joins TRBV15 to TRBJ2-7, with 8 bases fitting TRBD2. Trimming took 0 bases from V and 7 from J; bases not matched to a gene: 11. This CDR3 comprises 16 residues. CDR1 and CDR2 (germline): LNHNV, YYDKDF (reference sequence).

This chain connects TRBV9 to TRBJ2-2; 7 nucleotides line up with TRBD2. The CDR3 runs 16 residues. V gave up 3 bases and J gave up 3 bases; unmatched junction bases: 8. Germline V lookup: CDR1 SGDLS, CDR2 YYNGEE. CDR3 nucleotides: TGTGCCAGCAGCGCCGGCGGGGGTAGGGACACCGGGGAGCTGTTTTTT. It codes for CASSAGGGRDTGELFF. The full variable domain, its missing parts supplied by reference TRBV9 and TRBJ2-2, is DSGVTQTPKHLITATGQRVTLRCSPRSGDLSVYWYQQSLDQGLQFLIQYYNGEERAKGNILERFSAQQFPDLHSELNLSSLELGDSALYFCASSAGGGRDTGELFFGEGSRLTVL.